What follows are 21 T cell receptor beta chains derived from one specimen sequenced in a study of blood T cells in healthy people across ages. For the second PCR, which ran for roughly 6 to 12 cycles, a sample-barcoded 5' primer and a J-beta primer mix were used. TCRdb independently ran MiXCR on the 5' RACE reads; one entry per CDR3 protein. The sample has hundreds of thousands of distinct CDR3 sequences; 21% are singletons. The material sequenced was blood. The receptors here all came from a man in his 70s in good health.

There are many counts of this clonotype. The chain employs TRBV29-1 and TRBJ1-1, with D unclear. The CDR3 covers 11 residues. Germline loops: CDR1 SQVTM, CDR2 ANQGSEA. V gave up 7 bases and J gave up 3 bases, with 9 bases separating them. The CDR3 region has the DNA TGCAGCGCTGCTGGAGACACTGAAGCTTTCTTT. Its translation is CSAAGDTEAFF.

The chain recombines TRBV5-1 with TRBJ2-3; the D gene could be TRBD1 or TRBD2 (5 bases each). Deletions cut 0 bases from V and 4 bases from J, with 9 bases between. Looked up from germline, CDR1 is SGHRS and CDR2 is YFSETQ. CDR3 length: 14 residues. The CDR3 reads CASSLASGPDTQYF. In DNA, the CDR3 is TGCGCCAGCAGCTTGGCCTCGGGGCCAGATACGCAGTATTTT.

The rearrangement uses TRBV19 and TRBJ1-1; 8 positions agree with TRBD1. Germline CDR1 is LNHDA and CDR2 is SQIVND (reference sequence). V lost 5 bases to trimming and J lost 8 bases; unmatched junction nucleotides: 7. This CDR3 is built from 13 residues. CDR3 loop: CASSARDRYEAFF. The CDR3, as DNA: TGTGCCAGTAGTGCCCGGGACAGGTACGAAGCTTTCTTT.

V gene TRBV20-1 combines with J gene TRBJ2-1; TRBD2 is a possible D gene (5 bases). There are 12 residues in the CDR3. The V gene lost 3 bases and the J gene lost 5 bases, with 8 bases spanning the gap. Germline V lookup: CDR1 DFQATT, CDR2 SNEGSKA (reference sequence). CDR3 DNA sequence: TGCAGTGCTAGCGGGAACGACAATGAGCAGTTCTTC. This codes for CSASGNDNEQFF.

This clonotype was found many times. This chain joins TRBV20-1 and TRBJ2-2, with D maybe TRBD2 (5 bases). The V end lost 4 bases, the J end lost 0 bases, and 12 bases lay between the germline ends. CDR1 is DFQATT, CDR2 SNEGSKA, per germline (reference sequence). The CDR3 has 15 residues. As DNA, the CDR3 is TGCAGTGCTACCCACTACGGGGCGAACACCGGGGAGCTGTTTTTT. Protein sequence: CSATHYGANTGELFF.

The rearrangement links TRBV12-3 or TRBV12-4 to TRBJ1-4; D uncertain. The CDR3 extends over 15 amino acids. V was cut by 1 base and J by 5 bases, with 11 bases left in between. The DNA of the CDR3 is TGTGCCAGCAGTTTAGAAGGCCTGGGAAATGAAAAACTGTTTTTT. This encodes CASSLEGLGNEKLFF.

This clonotype showed up just a few times. This chain joins TRBV27 and TRBJ2-5; D might be TRBD2 (5 bases). Germline CDR1 and CDR2: MNHEY and SMNVEV (reference sequence). This CDR3 region has 14 residues. With 5 bases removed from V and 11 bases from J, the gap between germline ends came to 21 bases. CDR3 sequence: CASSPLTTGREQYF. The CDR3 nucleotides read TGTGCCAGCAGTCCACTTACGACTGGGAGAGAGCAGTACTTC.

Details on this clonotype: No DNA is shown, since the ends of the CDR3 on it are uncertain; the CDR3 is the one TCRdb lists. The chain recombines TRBV6-5 with TRBJ1-6; TRBD1 is the table's D call and was not checked against the DNA. Counting both end residues, the CDR3 totals 15 amino acids. Germline V lookup: CDR1 MNHEY, CDR2 SVGAGI. CDR3 loop: CASSYSFGAGSPLHF.

This clonotype was seen a few times. The chain employs TRBV11-2 and TRBJ1-4, with TRBD1 matching 8 bases. The CDR3 totals 15 residues. Looked up from germline, CDR1 is SGHAT and CDR2 is FQNNGV. V shed 5 bases and J 5 bases; nucleotides not matched to a gene: 7. This CDR3 is CASSISQGGNEKLFF. The CDR3 DNA sequence: TGTGCCAGCAGCATTTCACAGGGGGGAAATGAAAAACTGTTTTTT.

V gene TRBV21-1 combines with J gene TRBJ2-5; the table's D call, TRBD2, has no DNA check behind it. TRBV21-1 is described as a pseudogene. The CDR3 runs 19 residues. The CDR3 loop reads CASSKMGRGTSGNQETQYF. CDR3 nucleotide sequence: TGTGCCAGCAGCAAAATGGGACGGGGGACTAGCGGAAACCAAGAGACCCAGTACTTC.

Of note for this clonotype: One end of the junction varies from germline; a read error may be responsible. The V gene is TRBV12-3 or TRBV12-4, the J gene TRBJ2-7; 7 nucleotides match TRBD2. CDR3 length: 15 residues. In nucleotides, the CDR3 is TGTGCCTGCAGTTTGGGAGGGAGTCCCTCCTACGAGCAGTACTTC. This encodes CACSLGGSPSYEQYF.

The chain is built from TRBV10-3 and TRBJ1-2; the match to TRBD1 covers 10 bases. The CDR3 covers 13 residues. V shed 6 bases, J shed 5 bases, and the junction held 3 bases outside the gene matches. The V gene's germline CDR1 is ENHRY and CDR2 SYGVKD. CDR3 DNA sequence: TGTGCCATCAGCTCGGGACAGGGGTATGGCTACACCTTC. It yields the protein CAISSGQGYGYTF.

The CDR3 DNA reads TGTGCTAGTGGTTTGGTTGTGCTAGCGGGAGGGACCTACGAGCAGTACTTC. It encodes CASGLVVLAGGTYEQYF. The chain links TRBV12-5 to TRBJ2-7, with 12 bases aligning to TRBD2. CDR1 and CDR2 (germline): LGHNT, FRNRAP. The V and J ends lost 0 bases and 2 bases, in that order; junction bases with no gene match: 5. The CDR3 spans 17 residues.

This clonotype came up a few times. This chain links TRBV20-1 with TRBJ2-3; 11 bases agree with TRBD2. This CDR3 region has 15 residues. Unmatched junction bases numbered 6, after V lost 7 bases and J lost 0 bases. Germline V gives CDR1 DFQATT, CDR2 SNEGSKA (reference sequence). In nucleotides, the CDR3 is TGCAGTGTTCAACGACTAGCGGGGAGCACAGATACGCAGTATTTT. This codes for CSVQRLAGSTDTQYF.

This clonotype was found a few times. The V and J genes are TRBV3-1 and TRBJ1-2; 7 bases align to TRBD1. The CDR3 has 15 amino acids. Per germline, CDR1 LGHDT and CDR2 YNNKEL (reference sequence). Unmatched junction bases numbered 14, after V lost 5 bases and J lost 8 bases. The CDR3 DNA reads TGTGCCAGCAGCATATACTCGGACAGGTCCACCGGCTACACCTTC. It codes for CASSIYSDRSTGYTF.

This clonotype was seen many times. V usage is TRBV27 and J usage is TRBJ2-7; 9 nucleotides match TRBD1. The V and J ends lost 2 bases and 2 bases, in that order; junction bases with no gene match: 4. This CDR3 is 15 amino acids long. Germline V gene lookup returns CDR1 MNHEY and CDR2 SMNVEV (reference sequence). This CDR3 is CASSLTGTGTYEQYF. CDR3 coding DNA: TGTGCCAGCAGTTTAACCGGGACAGGGACCTACGAGCAGTACTTC.

The chain employs TRBV6-5 and TRBJ2-1; 14 bases map to TRBD2. Germline lookup yields CDR1 MNHEY and CDR2 SVGAGI. There are 19 residues in the CDR3. Losses at the gene ends were 0 bases for V and 6 bases for J; bases not matched to a gene: 10. The CDR3 nucleotides read TGTGCCAGCAGTTACTCAGTGGGGTCGACTAGCGGGAGGGCCAATGAGCAGTTCTTC. The encoded protein is CASSYSVGSTSGRANEQFF.

The chain joins TRBV4-3 to TRBJ2-5, with D maybe TRBD1 (5 bases). The V gene lost 0 bases and the J gene lost 3 bases, with 11 bases spanning the gap. CDR1 and CDR2 from the germline V gene are LGHNA and YSLEER. CDR3 length: 15 amino acids. CDR3 in amino acids: CASSQDRGSEETQYF. Here the CDR3 DNA reads TGCGCCAGCAGCCAAGATAGGGGATCTGAAGAGACCCAGTACTTC.

On this clonotype: One end of the junction varies from germline; a read error may be responsible. The genes are TRBV7-2 and TRBJ2-5; D ambiguous. This CDR3 spans 13 amino acids. The germline V gene has CDR1 SGHTA and CDR2 FQGNSA. The DNA for the CDR3 is TGTGCCAGCTGCTCCCTCAGGCAAGAGGCCCAGTACTTC. Its translation: CASCSLRQEAQYF.

This clonotype was seen more than once but under ten times. The rearrangement joins TRBV20-1 to TRBJ2-7, with a possible D match to TRBD1 (6 bases). CDR1 and CDR2 (germline): DFQATT, SNEGSKA (reference sequence). There are 14 residues in the CDR3. Trimming stripped 5 bases from V and 4 bases from J, with 18 bases between. DNA for the CDR3: TGCAGTGCTTTTAACAGGGCCCGAGGATACGAGCAGTACTTC. This codes for CSAFNRARGYEQYF.

This clonotype was seen repeatedly, ten times or more. This chain links TRBV7-9 with TRBJ2-5, with D maybe TRBD1 (5 bases). V shed 1 base and J shed 5 bases, with 14 bases lying between them. CDR3 length equals 15 residues. Germline loops: CDR1 SEHNR, CDR2 FQNEAQ (reference sequence). The CDR3 loop is CASSLVPGSTETQYF. The CDR3 DNA reads as TGTGCCAGCAGCTTAGTACCAGGGTCAACCGAGACCCAGTACTTC. Full variable domain (rest looked up from reference TRBV7-9 and TRBJ2-5): DTGVSQNPRHKITKRGQNVTFRCDPISEHNRLYWYRQTLGQGPEFLTYFQNEAQLEKSRLLSDRFSAERPKGSFSTLEIQRTEQGDSAMYLCASSLVPGSTETQYFGPGTRLLVL.